The 6 T cell receptor beta chains in this list originate from one sample, sequenced in a study of T-cell reconstitution after alpha-beta-depleted transplantation in children. The TCRbeta library incorporated unique molecular identifiers. MiXCR, run by TCRdb on the PCR reads, gives a single entry per CDR3 protein. The table lists approximately 400,000 distinct CDR3 sequences, approximately 10% of them singletons. The material sequenced was PBMCs from the stem cell graft donor, taken from the stem cell graft. The receptors here all came from a human donor who donated a stem cell graft to a child with acute myeloid leukemia.

The J gene is TRBJ2-3, the V gene TRBV6-5; D unclear. There are 17 residues in the CDR3. Trimming left V 0 bases short and J 2 bases short, with 15 bases between. From germline, CDR1 is MNHEY and CDR2 SVGAGI. CDR3: CASSYSQWSVHTDTQYF. The CDR3 region has the DNA TGTGCCAGCAGTTACTCGCAGTGGTCGGTGCACACAGATACGCAGTATTTT.

This clonotype was seen more than once but under ten times. The rearrangement uses TRBV5-1 and TRBJ2-2; D unclear. In germline, CDR1 is SGHRS, CDR2 YFSETQ. This CDR3 region has 17 residues. Trimming pared 1 base from V and 4 bases from J, leaving 17 bases between. CDR3: CASSLIPLQWGTGELFF. CDR3 sequence (DNA): TGCGCCAGCAGCTTGATCCCCCTACAGTGGGGCACCGGGGAGCTGTTTTTT.

In its sample, this clonotype was seen a few times. The chain links TRBV6-5 to TRBJ2-3, with a weak D call TRBD1 (5 bases). V was shortened by 2 bases and J by 1 base, with 7 bases between the two germline ends. This CDR3 contains 14 residues. Germline V CDR1 and CDR2: MNHEY, SVGAGI. The CDR3 is CASSYQGRTDTQYF. CDR3 DNA sequence: TGTGCCAGCAGTTACCAGGGTCGCACAGATACGCAGTATTTT.

This clonotype was picked up many times. The chain has TRBV5-5 and TRBJ2-5; the match to TRBD2 covers 9 bases. The CDR3 loop spans 16 amino acids. Germline CDR1 reads SGHKS; CDR2 reads YYEKEE (reference sequence). V shed 0 bases and J 5 bases; nucleotides not matched to a gene: 8. The CDR3 coding sequence is TGTGCCAGCAGCTTGGCCCTAGCGGGGATGGGGGAGACCCAGTACTTC. Amino acids: CASSLALAGMGETQYF.

This clonotype was detected many times. The V call is TRBV9, the J call TRBJ1-5; D is unclear. CDR1 and CDR2 (germline): SGDLS, YYNGEE. The V gene lost 0 bases and the J gene lost 9 bases, with 13 bases spanning the gap. This CDR3 region has 14 residues. The CDR3, as DNA: TGTGCCAGCAGCGTAGAGGGCGATACTCGGCCCCAGCATTTT. Translated: CASSVEGDTRPQHF.

This chain links TRBV6-5 with TRBJ2-7; 9 bases match TRBD2. The V and J ends lost 0 bases and 6 bases, in that order; junction bases with no gene match: 9. The CDR3 is 16 residues long. The germline V gene encodes CDR1 MNHEY and CDR2 SVGAGI. The CDR3 is CASSYSGAGGPGEQYF. As DNA, the CDR3 is TGTGCCAGCAGTTACTCGGGCGCGGGAGGGCCCGGCGAGCAGTACTTC.